These T cell receptor beta chains were read from a single sample in a study of blood T cell repertoires in COVID-19. TCRdb's table, derived via immunoSEQ multiplex PCR, lists solely in-frame clones and lacks some. The repertoire holds about 160,000 clones, with under 90% as singletons. The sequencing sample was made of PBMCs or T cells enriched from blood (not recorded which). These receptors came from a man aged 60 to 69 who had recovered from COVID-19. Both conserved end residues are part of each CDR3. D genes are given only for firm matches. Clone size is not always given. Where it is, it says once, few, many or a class for expanded clones.

abundance	v_gene	len	d_gene	j_gene	CDR3nt	CDR3aa
NA	TRBV9	17	TRBD2	TRBJ2-3	TGTGCCAGCAGCGTAAGGACTAGCGGGAGGGGGGCAGATACGCAGTATTTT	CASSVRTSGRGADTQYF
NA	TRBV18	14	TRBD1	TRBJ2-1	TGTGCCAGCTCACCGGGACAGGGGTACAATGAGCAGTTCTTC	CASSPGQGYNEQFF
NA	TRBV7-2	14	NA	TRBJ2-5	TGTGCCAGCAGCTCCACGGGAAACCAAGAGACCCAGTACTTC	CASSSTGNQETQYF
few	TRBV6-1	16	NA	TRBJ2-7	TGTGCCAGCAGTGAAGCGGAACACCGGAGCTCCTACGAGCAGTACTTC	CASSEAEHRSSYEQYF
NA	TRBV28	15	TRBD1	TRBJ2-7	TGTGCCAGCAGTTCATCCGGGACAGGGGTCTACGAGCAGTACTTC	CASSSSGTGVYEQYF
once	TRBV18	17	TRBD1	TRBJ1-2	TGTGCCAGCTCACCATTATCTCCGGGACAGGGGGCTCGGGGCTACACCTTC	CASSPLSPGQGARGYTF
NA	TRBV7-9	17	TRBD2	TRBJ2-1	TGTGCCAGCAGCTTAAGACAATTAGCGGGGTCCTACAATGAGCAGTTCTTC	CASSLRQLAGSYNEQFF
NA	TRBV6-5	15	TRBD1	TRBJ2-7	TGTGCCAGTAGTATACAGGGGGCTGCCCTATACGAGCAGTACTTC	CASSIQGAALYEQYF
few	TRBV5-1	18	TRBD2	TRBJ2-7	TGCGCCAGCAGCTTGCCCGATCGGGAGGGCCCGGATTCCTACGAGCAGTACTTC	CASSLPDREGPDSYEQYF
few	TRBV7-2	13	NA	TRBJ1-1	TGTGCCAGCAGCTTAGTTATGAGGAGTAGTAGTTTCTTT	CASSLVMRSSSFF
NA	TRBV9	15	NA	TRBJ2-3	TGTGCCAGCAGCGTGAGACTAGGTTCGTCAGATACGCAGTATTTT	CASSVRLGSSDTQYF
NA	TRBV7-2	15	NA	TRBJ2-1	TGTGCCAGCAGCTTAGAAGGGACAACCGGGACCGGGCAGTTCTTC	CASSLEGTTGTGQFF
NA	TRBV30	18	TRBD2	TRBJ2-1	TGTGCCTGGATCAGCACCGGGACTAGCGGGGGTTATTACAATGAGCAGTTCTTC	CAWISTGTSGGYYNEQFF
NA	TRBV5-1	14	TRBD1	TRBJ1-6	TGCGCCAGCAGCATCGGACAGGAACCTTCACCCCTCCACTTT	CASSIGQEPSPLHF
NA	TRBV29-1	13	TRBD2	TRBJ2-7	TGCAGCGTTGGGTTGGCGGGAGATCACGAGCAGTACTTC	CSVGLAGDHEQYF
NA	TRBV19	14	NA	TRBJ1-5	TGTGCCAGTAGTATCGGCGGCTCCAATCAGCCCCAGCATTTT	CASSIGGSNQPQHF
NA	TRBV5-4	13	NA	TRBJ2-7	TGTGCCAGCAGCTTTTACGGGACTTACGAGCAGTACTTC	CASSFYGTYEQYF
NA	TRBV19	14	NA	TRBJ1-5	TGTGCCAGTAGTATTTGGAGGGGGGGAATGCCCCAGCATTTT	CASSIWRGGMPQHF
NA	TRBV5-1	14	NA	TRBJ1-2	TGCGCCAGCAGCCTGGACAGTTCCTATCGGGGCTACACCTTC	CASSLDSSYRGYTF
NA	TRBV11-1	15	TRBD1	TRBJ2-7	TGTGCCAGCAGCTTAGAGTGGTGGACAGGGGACGAGCAGTACTTC	CASSLEWWTGDEQYF
NA	TRBV27	16	NA	TRBJ1-6	TGTGCCAGCAGAACCGGGACAACGAGATCAAATTCACCCCTCCACTTT	CASRTGTTRSNSPLHF
NA	TRBV5-6	15	NA	TRBJ1-2	TGTGCCAGCAGCTTGGTTTCCGGAGACTTCTATGGCTACACCTTC	CASSLVSGDFYGYTF
NA	TRBV3-1/TRBV3-2	15	TRBD2	TRBJ2-7	TGTGCCAGCAGCCAAGGAGGGACTAGCGGATACGAGCAGTACTTC	CASSQGGTSGYEQYF